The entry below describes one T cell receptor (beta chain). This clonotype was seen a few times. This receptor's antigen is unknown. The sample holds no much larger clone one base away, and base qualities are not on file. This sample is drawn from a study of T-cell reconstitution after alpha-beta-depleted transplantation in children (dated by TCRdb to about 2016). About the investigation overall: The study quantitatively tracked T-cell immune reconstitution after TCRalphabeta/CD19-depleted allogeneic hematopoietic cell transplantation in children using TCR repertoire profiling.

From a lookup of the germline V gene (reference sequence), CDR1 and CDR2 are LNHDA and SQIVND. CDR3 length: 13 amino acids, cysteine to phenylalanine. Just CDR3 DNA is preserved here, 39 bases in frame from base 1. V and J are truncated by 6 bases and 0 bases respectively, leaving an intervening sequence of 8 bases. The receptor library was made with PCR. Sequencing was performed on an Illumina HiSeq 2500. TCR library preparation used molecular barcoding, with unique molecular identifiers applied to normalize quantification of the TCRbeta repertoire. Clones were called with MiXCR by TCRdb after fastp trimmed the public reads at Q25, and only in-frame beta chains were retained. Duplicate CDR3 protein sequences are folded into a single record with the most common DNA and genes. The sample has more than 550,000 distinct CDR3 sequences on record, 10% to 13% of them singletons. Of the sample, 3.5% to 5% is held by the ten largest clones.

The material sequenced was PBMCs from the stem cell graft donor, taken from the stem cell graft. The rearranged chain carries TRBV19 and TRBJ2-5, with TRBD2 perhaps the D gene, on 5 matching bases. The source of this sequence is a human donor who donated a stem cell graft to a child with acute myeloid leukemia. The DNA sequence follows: TGTGCCAGTAGGCCGGGGAACCAAGAGACCCAGTACTTC. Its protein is CASRPGNQETQYF.